Below are 9 T cell receptor beta chains sequenced from a single sample in a study of T cells expressing NK-cell markers. TCRdb reworked the 5' RACE reads into one entry per CDR3 protein, no DNA. The repertoire table contains about 370,000 distinct CDR3 sequences. Input material: blood T cells: a sorted CD56 or NKG2C T cell subset, CD4+ or CD8+ T cells, or bulk PBMC T cells (not recorded which). These receptors were obtained from a woman between 50 and 59 years old in good health.

The chain combines TRBV5-1 with TRBJ2-1; lacking DNA, the TRBD2 call made by TCRdb goes unchecked. Germline loops: CDR1 SGHRS, CDR2 YFSETQ. This CDR3 spans 17 amino acids. The CDR3 region is CASSPLGASGRVDEQFF.

This sequence joins TRBV27 and TRBJ2-1; the TRBD1 assignment by TCRdb is unverifiable without DNA. The CDR3 loop spans 14 amino acids. CDR1 MNHEY and CDR2 SMNVEV come from the germline V gene (reference sequence). CDR3 sequence reads: CASSGTRAYNEQFF.

The chain recombines TRBV7-2 with TRBJ1-1; TCRdb's D gene call, TRBD1, goes unchecked for lack of DNA. Germline V CDR1 and CDR2: SGHTA, FQGNSA. The CDR3 has 15 amino acids. This CDR3 is CASSLVSGTGSEAFF.

The genes are TRBV11-3 and TRBJ2-1; absent DNA, TCRdb's TRBD2 call cannot be checked. Germline V lookup: CDR1 SGHNT, CDR2 YENEEA. The length of the CDR3 is 16 residues. The CDR3 region is CASEPAGGSYYNEQFF.

V is TRBV3-1 and J is TRBJ1-5; the D call from TCRdb, TRBD1, cannot be confirmed without DNA. The germline CDR1 and CDR2 sequences are LGHDT and YNNKEL (reference sequence). The CDR3 is made up of 14 amino acids. The CDR3 region is CASSQTGPNQPQHF.

The chain employs TRBV24-1 and TRBJ2-1. The CDR3 runs 11 residues. From germline, CDR1 is KGHDR and CDR2 SFDVKD. CDR3 amino acids: CATSQRREQFF.

CDR3 sequence: CATSESGRQANEQYF. V is TRBV24-1 and J is TRBJ2-7; TCRdb returns TRBD2, unconfirmable since there is no DNA. Per the germline V gene, CDR1 is KGHDR and CDR2 is SFDVKD. CDR3 size: 15 residues.

The CDR3 loop reads CASSLQGDVNADIQYF. J is TRBJ2-4 and V is TRBV5-1; TCRdb proposes TRBD1, but this gene call is untestable without DNA. The germline V gene has CDR1 SGHRS and CDR2 YFSETQ. The CDR3 has 16 amino acids.

V gene TRBV10-2 combines with J gene TRBJ2-1; TCRdb's D gene call, TRBD2, goes unchecked for lack of DNA. The CDR3 length is 15 residues. Germline V gene lookup returns CDR1 WSHSY and CDR2 SAAADI. The CDR3 here is CASSIPGLAVHEQFF.